This entry concerns a single T cell receptor beta chain. Its antigen is unknown. This PCR relied on a set of 60 Vbeta primers and 13 Jbeta primers. Sequenced by immunoSEQ multiplex PCR; TCRdb stores in-frame clones only, minus some. Seen here are approximately 190,000 clones, around 86% observed once, and the top ten hold 1% to 1.5%. V gave up 4 bases and J gave up 4 bases, with 13 bases separating them. This CDR3 contains 14 residues. The germline gives CDR1 SGHAT, CDR2 FQNNGV. The sample originates from a study of cytomegalovirus exposure and HLA in healthy donors. About the research overall: Researchers previously reported finding just under 120 million unique TCR beta sequences from approximately 200 million T cells. Study conclusions and caveats: TRBV6-2, TRBV6-3 and other indistinguishable V segments were excluded. The study put 150 to 200 TCR beta chains on its list as cytomegalovirus-associated. Earlier analysis yielded a pattern in which most TCR beta V segments were productive about 90% or about 30% of the time.

This chain uses TRBV11-2 with TRBJ1-1; D is possibly TRBD1 (5 bases). This sequence originates from a man between 25 and 39 years old in good health and CMV-seronegative. Sequenced input: PBMCs. CDR3 nucleotides: TGTGCCAGCAGCTATCTGCGGACATCCACTGAAGCTTTCTTT. It translates to CASSYLRTSTEAFF.